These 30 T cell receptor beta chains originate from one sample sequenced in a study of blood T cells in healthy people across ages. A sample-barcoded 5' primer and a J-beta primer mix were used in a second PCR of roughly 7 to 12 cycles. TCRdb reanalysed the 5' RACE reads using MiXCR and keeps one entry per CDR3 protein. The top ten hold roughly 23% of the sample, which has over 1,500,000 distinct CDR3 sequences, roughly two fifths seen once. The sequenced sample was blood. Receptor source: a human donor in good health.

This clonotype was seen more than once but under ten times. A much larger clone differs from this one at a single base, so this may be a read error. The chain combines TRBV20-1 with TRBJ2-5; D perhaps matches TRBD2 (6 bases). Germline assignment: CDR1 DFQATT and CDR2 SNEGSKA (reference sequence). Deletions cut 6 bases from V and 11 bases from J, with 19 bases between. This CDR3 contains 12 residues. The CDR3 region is CSARLGREEQYF. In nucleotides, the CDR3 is TGCAGTGCGAGACTAGGCCGAGAGGAGCAGTACTTC.

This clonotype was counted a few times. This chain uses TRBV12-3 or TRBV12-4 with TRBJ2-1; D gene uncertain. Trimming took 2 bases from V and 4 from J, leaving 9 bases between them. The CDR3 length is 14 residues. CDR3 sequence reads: CASSLLTAYNEQFF. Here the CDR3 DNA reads TGTGCCAGCAGTTTACTAACTGCTTACAATGAGCAGTTCTTC.

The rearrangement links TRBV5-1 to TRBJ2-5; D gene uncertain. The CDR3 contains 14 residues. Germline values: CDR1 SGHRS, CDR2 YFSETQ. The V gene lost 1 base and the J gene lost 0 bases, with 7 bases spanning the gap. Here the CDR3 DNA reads TGCGCCAGCAGCTTGCAGACGTACCAAGAGACCCAGTACTTC. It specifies CASSLQTYQETQYF.

CDR3 nucleotide sequence: TGTGCCACCAGCAGAAGGGACGGCGGTGGCTACACCTTC. This encodes CATSRRDGGGYTF. The rearrangement uses TRBV15 and TRBJ1-2, with D perhaps TRBD1 (5 bases). Trimming removed 2 bases from V and 7 bases from J, with 11 bases in between. From germline, CDR1 is LNHNV and CDR2 YYDKDF (reference sequence). The CDR3 loop spans 13 amino acids.

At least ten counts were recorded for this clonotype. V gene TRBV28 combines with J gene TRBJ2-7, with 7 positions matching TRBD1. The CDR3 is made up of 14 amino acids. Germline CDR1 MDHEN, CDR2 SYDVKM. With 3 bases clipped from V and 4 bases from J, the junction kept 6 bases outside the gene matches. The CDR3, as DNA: TGTGCCAGCAGTTTGCGACAGGGTAGTTACGAGCAGTACTTC. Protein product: CASSLRQGSYEQYF.

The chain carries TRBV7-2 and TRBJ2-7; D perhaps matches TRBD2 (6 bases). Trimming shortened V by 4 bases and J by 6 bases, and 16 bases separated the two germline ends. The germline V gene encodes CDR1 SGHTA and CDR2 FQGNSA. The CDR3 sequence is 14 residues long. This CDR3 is CASSSRYNGGEQYF. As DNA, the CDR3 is TGTGCCAGCAGCTCCCGGTACAACGGGGGCGAGCAGTACTTC.

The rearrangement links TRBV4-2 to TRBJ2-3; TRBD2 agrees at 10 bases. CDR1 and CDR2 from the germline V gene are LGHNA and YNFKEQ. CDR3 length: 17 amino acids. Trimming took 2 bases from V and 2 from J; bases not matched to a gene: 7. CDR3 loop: CASSQLTGTSDTDTQYF. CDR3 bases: TGTGCCAGCAGCCAACTAACCGGGACTAGCGACACAGATACGCAGTATTTT.

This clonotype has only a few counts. The CDR3 spells CASSLAPRGGGYTF. The CDR3 DNA follows: TGTGCCAGCAGTTTAGCGCCCCGGGGGGGCGGCTACACCTTC. The V gene is TRBV12-3 or TRBV12-4, the J gene TRBJ1-2, with D possibly being TRBD1 (6 bases). The V gene lost 0 bases and the J gene lost 8 bases, with 13 bases spanning the gap. The CDR3 extends over 14 amino acids.

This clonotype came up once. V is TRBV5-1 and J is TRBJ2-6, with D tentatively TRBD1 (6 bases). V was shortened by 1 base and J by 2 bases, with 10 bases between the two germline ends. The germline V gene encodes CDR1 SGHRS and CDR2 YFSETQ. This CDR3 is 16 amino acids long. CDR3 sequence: CASSLSGTPGANVLTF. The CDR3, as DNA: TGCGCCAGCAGCTTGTCCGGGACACCTGGGGCCAACGTCCTGACTTTC.

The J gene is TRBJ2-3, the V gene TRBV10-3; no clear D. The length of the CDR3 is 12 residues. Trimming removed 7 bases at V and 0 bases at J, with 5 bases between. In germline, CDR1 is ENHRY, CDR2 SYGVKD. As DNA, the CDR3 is TGTGCCATCACGGGTAGCACAGATACGCAGTATTTT. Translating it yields CAITGSTDTQYF.

CDR3 DNA sequence: TGTGCCACCAGCAGGAAGCGTAACACTGAAGCTTTCTTT. It codes for CATSRKRNTEAFF. J is TRBJ1-1 and V is TRBV15; D call uncertain. The CDR3 is 13 amino acids. Trimming left V 3 bases short and J 2 bases short, with 7 bases between. From germline, CDR1 is LNHNV and CDR2 YYDKDF (reference sequence).

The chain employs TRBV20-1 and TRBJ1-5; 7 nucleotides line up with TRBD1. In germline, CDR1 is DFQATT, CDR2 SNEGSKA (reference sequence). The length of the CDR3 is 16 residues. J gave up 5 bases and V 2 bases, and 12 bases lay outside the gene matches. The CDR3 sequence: CSARSLTGLGDQPQHF. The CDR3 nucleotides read TGCAGTGCTAGATCGTTGACAGGGCTAGGCGATCAGCCCCAGCATTTT.

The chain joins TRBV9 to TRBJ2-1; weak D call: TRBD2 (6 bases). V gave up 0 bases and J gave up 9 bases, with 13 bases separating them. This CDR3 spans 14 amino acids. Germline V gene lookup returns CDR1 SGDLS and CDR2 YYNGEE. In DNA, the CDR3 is TGTGCCAGCAGCGTAGGGGGGGAGCTCGGTGAGCAGTTCTTC. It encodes CASSVGGELGEQFF.

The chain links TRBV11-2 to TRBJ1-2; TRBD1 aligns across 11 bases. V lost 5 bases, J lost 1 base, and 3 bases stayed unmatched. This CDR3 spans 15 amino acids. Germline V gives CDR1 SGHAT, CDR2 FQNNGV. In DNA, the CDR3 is TGTGCCAGCAGCCGCGGGACAGGGGGTAACTATGGCTACACCTTC. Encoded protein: CASSRGTGGNYGYTF.

CDR3 amino acids: CASSRHKAPGHQEETQYF. CDR3 bases: TGTGCCAGCAGCCGTCACAAAGCCCCGGGACACCAAGAAGAGACCCAGTACTTC. The chain combines TRBV7-9 with TRBJ2-7, with D possibly being TRBD1 (6 bases). The J call may not be correct, given that the DNA end is closer to TRBJ2-5. The CDR3 loop spans 18 amino acids. CDR1 SEHNR and CDR2 FQNEAQ come from the germline V gene (reference sequence).

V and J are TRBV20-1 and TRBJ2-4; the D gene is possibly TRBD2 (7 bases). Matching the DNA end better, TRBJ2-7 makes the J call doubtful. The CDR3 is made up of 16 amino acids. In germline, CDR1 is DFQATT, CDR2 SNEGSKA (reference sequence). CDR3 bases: TGCAGTGCTAGAGACCCTTCGGGGGGCTCCTCCTACGAGCAGTACTTC. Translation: CSARDPSGGSSYEQYF.

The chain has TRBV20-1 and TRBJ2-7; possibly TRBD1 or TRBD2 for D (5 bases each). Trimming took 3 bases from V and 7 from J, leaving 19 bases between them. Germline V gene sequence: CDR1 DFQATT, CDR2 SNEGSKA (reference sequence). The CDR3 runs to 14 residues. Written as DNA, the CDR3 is TGCAGTGCTAGGGGACCTTTAAAGGCGGGTGAGCAGTACTTC. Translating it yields CSARGPLKAGEQYF.

The CDR3 DNA reads TGTGCCAGCAGCTTATTAACTACAGGGGCCACTGAAGCTTTCTTT. Its protein is CASSLLTTGATEAFF. This rearrangement joins TRBV7-9 to TRBJ1-1, with 7 bases lining up with TRBD1. Germline assignment: CDR1 SEHNR and CDR2 FQNEAQ (reference sequence). This CDR3 region has 15 residues. Losses at the gene ends were 2 bases for V and 4 bases for J; bases not matched to a gene: 7.

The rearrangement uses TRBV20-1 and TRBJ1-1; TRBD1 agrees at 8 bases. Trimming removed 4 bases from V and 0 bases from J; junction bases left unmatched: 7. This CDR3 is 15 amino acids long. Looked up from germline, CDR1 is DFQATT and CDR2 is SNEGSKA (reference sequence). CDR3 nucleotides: TGCAGTGCTATCCCAGGGGGCCGCATGAACACTGAAGCTTTCTTT. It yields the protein CSAIPGGRMNTEAFF.

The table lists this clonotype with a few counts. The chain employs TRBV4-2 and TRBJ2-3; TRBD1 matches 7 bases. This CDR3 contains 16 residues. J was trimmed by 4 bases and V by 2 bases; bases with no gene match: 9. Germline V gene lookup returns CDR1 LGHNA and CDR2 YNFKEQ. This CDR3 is CASSQNMRQGADTQYF. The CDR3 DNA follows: TGTGCCAGCAGCCAAAACATGAGACAGGGCGCAGATACGCAGTATTTT.

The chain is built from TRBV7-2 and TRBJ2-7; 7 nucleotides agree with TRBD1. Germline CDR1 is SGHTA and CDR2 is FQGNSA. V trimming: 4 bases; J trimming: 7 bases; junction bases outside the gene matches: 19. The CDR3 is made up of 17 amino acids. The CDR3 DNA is TGTGCCAGCAGCTCCCCCCCCAGGGGGTTCTCCTACAATGAGCAGTACTTC. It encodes CASSSPPRGFSYNEQYF.

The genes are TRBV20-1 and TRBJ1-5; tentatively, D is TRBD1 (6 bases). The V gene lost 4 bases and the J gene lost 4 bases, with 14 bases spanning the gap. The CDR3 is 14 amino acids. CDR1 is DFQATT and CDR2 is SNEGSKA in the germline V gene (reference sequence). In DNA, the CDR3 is TGCAGTGCTAAAGGGACAAACATTAATCAGCCCCAGCATTTT. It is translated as CSAKGTNINQPQHF.

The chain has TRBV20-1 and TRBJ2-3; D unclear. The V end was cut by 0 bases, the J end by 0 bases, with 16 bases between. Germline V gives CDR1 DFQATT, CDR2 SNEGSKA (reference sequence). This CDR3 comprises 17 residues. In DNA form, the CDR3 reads TGCAGTGCTAGAGATCAGCGTGGCGGATCTAGCACAGATACGCAGTATTTT. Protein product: CSARDQRGGSSTDTQYF.

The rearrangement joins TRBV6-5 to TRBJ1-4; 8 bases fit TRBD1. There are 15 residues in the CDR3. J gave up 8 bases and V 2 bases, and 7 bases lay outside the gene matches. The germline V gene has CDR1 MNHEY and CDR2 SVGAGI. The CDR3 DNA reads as TGTGCCAGCAGTTACGGAGCCAGGACAGGGGAAAAACTGTTTTTT. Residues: CASSYGARTGEKLFF.

The CDR3 nucleotides read TGTGCCAGCAGCTTAAGGGCGGGGGGGTGGTATGAGCAGTTCTTC. It specifies CASSLRAGGWYEQFF. The chain joins TRBV7-3 to TRBJ2-1, with 9 bases that match TRBD2. The CDR3 runs 15 residues. Trimming removed 1 base from V and 8 bases from J; junction bases left unmatched: 6. CDR1 is SGHTA and CDR2 is FQGTGA in the germline V gene.

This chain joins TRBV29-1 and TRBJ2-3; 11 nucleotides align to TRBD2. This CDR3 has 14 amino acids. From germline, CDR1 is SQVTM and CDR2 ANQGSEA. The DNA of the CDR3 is TGCGGCATTCGGGTTAGCGGGGGGGGAGATACGCAGTATTTT. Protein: CGIRVSGGGDTQYF.

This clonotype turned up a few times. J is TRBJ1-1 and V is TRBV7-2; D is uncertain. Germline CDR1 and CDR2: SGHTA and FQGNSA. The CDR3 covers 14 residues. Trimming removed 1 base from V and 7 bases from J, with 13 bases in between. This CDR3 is CASSLVSGPHEAFF. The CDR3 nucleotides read TGTGCCAGCAGCTTAGTTTCCGGACCGCATGAAGCTTTCTTT.

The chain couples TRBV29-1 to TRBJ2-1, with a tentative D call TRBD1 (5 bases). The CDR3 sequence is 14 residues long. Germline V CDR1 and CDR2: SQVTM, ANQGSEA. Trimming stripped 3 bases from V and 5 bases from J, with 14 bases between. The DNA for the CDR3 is TGCAGCGTTGATGTCGTTGGGGCCAACAATGAGCAGTTCTTC. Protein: CSVDVVGANNEQFF.

The CDR3, as DNA: TGCAGTGCTAGAGGTCGGATCCCTAGTACGGGCGAGCAGTACTTC. Its protein product is CSARGRIPSTGEQYF. This chain uses TRBV20-1 with TRBJ2-7, with D hard to call. In germline, CDR1 is DFQATT, CDR2 SNEGSKA (reference sequence). Deletions cut 1 base from V and 6 bases from J, with 19 bases between. There are 15 residues in the CDR3.

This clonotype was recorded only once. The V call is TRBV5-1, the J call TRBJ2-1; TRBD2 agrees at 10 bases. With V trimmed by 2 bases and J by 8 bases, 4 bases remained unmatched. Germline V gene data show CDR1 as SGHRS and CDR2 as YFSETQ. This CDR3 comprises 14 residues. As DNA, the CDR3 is TGCGCCAGCAGCTTATCTAGCGGGGGTGATGAGCAGTTCTTC. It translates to CASSLSSGGDEQFF.